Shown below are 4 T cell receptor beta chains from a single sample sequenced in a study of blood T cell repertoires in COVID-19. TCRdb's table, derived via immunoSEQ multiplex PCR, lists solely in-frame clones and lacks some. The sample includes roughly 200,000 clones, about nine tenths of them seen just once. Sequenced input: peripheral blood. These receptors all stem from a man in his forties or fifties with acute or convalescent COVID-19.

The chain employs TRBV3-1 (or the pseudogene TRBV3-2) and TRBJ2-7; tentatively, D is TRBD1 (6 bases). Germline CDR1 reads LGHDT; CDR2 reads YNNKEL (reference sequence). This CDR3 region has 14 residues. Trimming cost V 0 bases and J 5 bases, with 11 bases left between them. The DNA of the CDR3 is TGTGCCAGCAGCCAAGAGACCAGGGGCAACGAGCAGTACTTC. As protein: CASSQETRGNEQYF.

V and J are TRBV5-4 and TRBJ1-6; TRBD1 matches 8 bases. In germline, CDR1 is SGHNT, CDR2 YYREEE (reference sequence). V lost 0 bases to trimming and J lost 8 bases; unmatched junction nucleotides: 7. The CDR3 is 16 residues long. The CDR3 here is CASSLAGTGWDSPLHF. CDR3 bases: TGTGCCAGCAGCTTGGCCGGGACAGGATGGGATTCACCCCTCCACTTT.

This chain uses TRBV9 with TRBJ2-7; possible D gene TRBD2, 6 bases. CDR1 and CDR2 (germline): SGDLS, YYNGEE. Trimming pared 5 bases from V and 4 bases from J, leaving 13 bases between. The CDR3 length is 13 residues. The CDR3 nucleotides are TGTGCCAGCAGTTCCGGGGGAAATTACGAGCAGTACTTC. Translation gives CASSSGGNYEQYF.

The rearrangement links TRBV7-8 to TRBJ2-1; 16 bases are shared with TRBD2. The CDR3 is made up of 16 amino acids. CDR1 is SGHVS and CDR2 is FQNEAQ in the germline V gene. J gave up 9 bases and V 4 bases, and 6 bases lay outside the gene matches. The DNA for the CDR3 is TGTGCCAGCAGCTACGGGACTAGCGGGGGGGCCTTTGAGCAGTTCTTC. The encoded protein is CASSYGTSGGAFEQFF.